This T cell receptor (beta chain) emerged from a study of T cells after yellow fever vaccination (dated by TCRdb to between 2018 and 2021). General notes on the study: The SMART-Seq v4 Ultra Low Input RNA kit was used to prepare libraries from fractions with low cell numbers. Bulk TCR alpha and beta repertoires were sequenced longitudinally to track T-cell clones before and after primary and booster YFV17D yellow fever vaccination. Two healthy male donors made up the cohort, one aged 18 to 30 years and the other aged 30 to 40 years. Blood samples were taken at several timepoints before and after primary and secondary immunization, and bulk PBMC replicates and cell subsets were isolated.

Synthesis of TCR cDNA relied on 5'RACE template switching, a step that introduced a universal primer site along with unique molecular identifiers. cDNA synthesis was primed from both the TCR alpha and TCR beta constant segments. Library amplification used two PCR steps, and the second PCR step added sample barcodes and sequencing adapters. Sequencing of the libraries was done on either Illumina HiSeq 2500 (2x100 bp) or NovaSeq (2x150 bp). Turning to the authors' computational methods: MIGEC was used to demultiplex reads and collapse the reads into UMI consensus sequences, and MiXCR was used for V(D)J alignment. Clonotypes responding to the vaccine were identified with edgeR on replicate PBMC samples, with the criteria of FDR below 0.01 and a log2 fold change above 5 up to day 15. Each bulk clonotype was labeled CD4 or CD8 based on which sequenced repertoire, CD4 or CD8, contained the clonotype at higher abundance. Starting from the raw public reads, TCRdb applied fastp trimming at Q25, assembled clones with MiXCR and retained in-frame beta chains. A single entry per CDR3 protein holds the most common genes and DNA from its merged rows. The V and J calls here are based on TCRdb, not the publication. For this sample there are 350,000 to 450,000 distinct CDR3 sequences; around 6.5% appear just once. The top ten hold 15% of the sample.

The treatment or condition label on this specimen signifies: live attenuated yellow fever vaccine strain. At each blood-draw timepoint, two biological replicates of bulk PBMCs were collected. PBMCs were isolated from peripheral blood using a standard Ficoll-Paque protocol. RNA was extracted with TriZol from bulk PBMCs, CD4 and CD8 fractions, and dextramer-positive and dextramer-negative fractions. The research as a whole found: A small share of clonotypes was detected in both CD4 and CD8 compartments, with the overlap likely arising from convergent recombination. Computational filtering was needed because FACS-sorted repertoires could contain abundant contaminating clonotypes from the bulk population. The secondary T-cell response was weaker than the primary response but faster, peaking on day 5 instead of day 15. Most clones expanded after primary vaccination (almost 97% of CD4 and roughly 90% of CD8) were re-detected after the booster, suggesting that broad memory maintenance occurred. Because the study included only a couple of donors, the extent to which the findings can be generalized is limited.

CDR1 LGHNT and CDR2 FRNRAP are derived from the germline V gene. Trimming takes 9 bases from V and 3 bases from J, and the germline ends sit 15 bases apart. The CDR3 starts with the cysteine, ends with the phenylalanine, and has 13 residues. The DNA shown is the 39-base CDR3, in frame from base 1. This clonotype was seen more than once but under ten times. It lacks a known antigen. Base qualities are missing; no much larger clone stands one base away. Specimen: PBMCs, collected 5 days after the yellow fever booster vaccination. In this chain, TRBV12-5 is recombined with TRBJ2-7; perhaps TRBD2 is the D gene, with 5 bases matching. The clonotype was recovered from a young man who received the YFV17D yellow fever vaccine. The CDR3 here reads CARLPGLDYEQYF. The sequenced DNA: TGTGCTAGATTACCTGGACTGGACTACGAGCAGTACTTC. Supplemented by the reference TRBV12-5 and TRBJ2-7 proteins around the CDR3, the complete variable domain is DARVTQTPRHKVTEMGQEVTMRCQPILGHNTVFWYRQTMMQGLELLAYFRNRAPLDDSGMPKDRFSAEMPDATLATLKIQPSEPRDSAVYFCARLPGLDYEQYFGPGTRLTVT.